This TCR beta chain is from a study of OX40 agonist ivuxolimab in advanced cancers. In the study overall: An anti-OX40 (CD134) antibody with agonistic activity, ivuxolimab, was administered to patients. Hepatocellular carcinoma, melanoma, renal cell or head and neck cancer was diagnosed in the dose-escalation patients. Notes on the study in general: CD4+ and CD8+ T cells in blood underwent clonal expansion by week 6 at 0.1 to 3.0 mg/kg.

This CDR3 has 15 residues. With V trimmed by 2 bases and J by 2 bases, 7 bases remained unmatched. CDR1 GTSNPN and CDR2 SVGIG come from the germline V gene (reference sequence). Method: immunoSEQ multiplex PCR; TCRdb's copy keeps in-frame clones and lacks some. This sample has 83,000 or so clones, with around 80% found just once. Notes on this clone: Its antigen is unidentified.

This sample comprised CD4+ or CD8+ T cells sorted from blood, obtained in a trial of the OX40 agonist ivuxolimab. The V call is TRBV30, the J call TRBJ2-7; TRBD1 matches 9 bases. The TCR sequence derives from an adult with an advanced solid tumor such as melanoma, head and neck, liver or kidney cancer. In nucleotides, the CDR3 is TGTGCCTGGAGTAACCTGGGACAGGGAGCCTACGAGCAGTACTTC. It is translated as CAWSNLGQGAYEQYF.